Presented here are 5 T cell receptor beta chains from one specimen sequenced in a study of metastatic and nonmetastatic thyroid tumors. TCRdb used MiXCR to call clones anew from the PCR reads. The repertoire holds just over 40,000 clones, with roughly an eighth as singletons. None of the patients had undergone any treatment ahead of thyroid surgery. Source material: blood. The receptors shown here come from a female donor with papillary thyroid cancer or a benign thyroid nodule (not recorded which). Some clones in this sample may be carry-over from other donors' samples.

Many counts were recorded for this clone. This chain links TRBV20-1 with TRBJ2-7, with D possibly matching TRBD1 (6 bases). CDR1 is DFQATT, CDR2 SNEGSKA, per germline (reference sequence). This CDR3 region has 16 residues. Trimming shortened V by 0 bases and J by 0 bases, and 15 bases separated the two germline ends. The DNA for the CDR3 is TGCAGTGCTAGAGACTACAGGGCCCCCCTCTCCTACGAGCAGTACTTC. It encodes CSARDYRAPLSYEQYF.

This rearrangement joins TRBV7-9 to TRBJ1-1; possible D gene TRBD1, 5 bases. The V gene lost 1 base and the J gene lost 12 bases, with 15 bases spanning the gap. The germline gives CDR1 SEHNR, CDR2 FQNEAQ (reference sequence). The CDR3 extends over 13 amino acids. CDR3 DNA: TGTGCCAGCAGCTTAGTAGGGGCTTCGGTAACTTTCTTT. Encoded protein: CASSLVGASVTFF.

With respect to this clone: The conserved phenylalanine or tryptophan is not found at the CDR3 terminus, so this likely reflects a read error. The chain joins TRBV29-1 to TRBJ2-2; D is unclear. This CDR3 spans 13 amino acids. V lost 7 bases and J lost 8, with 17 bases in between. Germline CDR1 and CDR2: SQVTM and ANQGSEA. For the CDR3, the DNA is TGCAGCGCCGGTGGAAGCGTCGGGGGGGAGCTGTTTTCT. The encoded protein is CSAGGSVGGELFS.

The chain couples TRBV6-9 to TRBJ1-1; D is possibly TRBD1 (5 bases). There are 14 residues in the CDR3. Trimming cost V 4 bases and J 6 bases, with 15 bases left between them. Germline V gene sequence: CDR1 MNHGY, CDR2 SVAAGI. The DNA of the CDR3 is TGTGCCAGCAGTTCCCGGGGCGAGAGCCCTGAAGCTTTCTTT. Translating gives CASSSRGESPEAFF.

The V gene is TRBV6-1, the J gene TRBJ2-1; D not certain. CDR1 is MNHNS and CDR2 is SASEGT in the germline V gene. The CDR3 runs to 11 residues. V lost 6 bases and J 10 bases, leaving 10 bases between the germline ends. The CDR3 sequence is CASSLENEQFF. The DNA for the CDR3 is TGTGCCAGCAGCCTGGAAAACGAGCAGTTCTTC.